This T cell receptor (beta chain) was captured in a study of tumor-infiltrating lymphocytes in localized non-small cell lung cancer. Germline lookup yields CDR1 SGHAT and CDR2 FQNNGV. This CDR3 spans 11 amino acids. The V gene lost 5 bases and the J gene lost 7 bases, with 8 bases spanning the gap. Study-level results: Recurrence-free survival showed no association with tumor T-cell fraction. Different pieces of the same tissue were used for each assay.

Remarks on this clone: Its target is unknown.

Assay used: immunoSEQ multiplex PCR; TCRdb lists only in-frame clones, some missing. The sample holds tens of thousands of clones; around 64% are singletons and the top ten take about 5.8%. The sample consisted of lung tumor tissue. This receptor was obtained from a human donor with non-small cell lung cancer. The chain carries TRBV11-2 and TRBJ1-1; D not resolved. DNA of the CDR3: TGTGCCAGCAGCCTAGGATTTGAAGCTTTCTTT. It translates to CASSLGFEAFF.